This T cell receptor beta chain was sequenced for a study of control samples from healthy donors and cancer patients. Per germline, CDR1 SGHVS and CDR2 FNYEAQ. The CDR3 totals 15 residues. The ends were cut back, 1 base at V and 2 bases at J, with 8 bases in the middle. Measured with immunoSEQ multiplex PCR; TCRdb has only the in-frame clones, and not every one. The profile shows about 110,000 clones, about 80% of them singletons. The gene calls are TRBV7-6 and TRBJ2-2, with TRBD2 as a possible D gene (5 bases). Sequencing was performed on blood. This receptor was identified in a woman aged 45-60 years in good health. The CDR3 coding sequence is TGTGCCAGCAGCTTAGAGGACTCCAACACCGGGGAGCTGTTTTTT. The encoded protein is CASSLEDSNTGELFF.